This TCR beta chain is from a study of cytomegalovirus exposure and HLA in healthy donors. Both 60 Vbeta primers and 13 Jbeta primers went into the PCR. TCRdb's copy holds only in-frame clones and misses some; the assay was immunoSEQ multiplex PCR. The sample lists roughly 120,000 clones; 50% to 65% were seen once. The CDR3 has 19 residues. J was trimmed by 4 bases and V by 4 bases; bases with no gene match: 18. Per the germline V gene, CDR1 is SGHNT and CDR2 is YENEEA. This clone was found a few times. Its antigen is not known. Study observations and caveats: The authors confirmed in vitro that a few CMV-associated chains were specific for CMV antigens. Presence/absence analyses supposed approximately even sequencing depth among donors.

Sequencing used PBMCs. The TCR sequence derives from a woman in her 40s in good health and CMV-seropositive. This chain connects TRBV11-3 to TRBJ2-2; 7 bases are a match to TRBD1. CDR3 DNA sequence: TGTGCCAGCAGCTCCAACTTCCCGGGACAGCACTCTCGCACCGGGGAGCTGTTTTTT. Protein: CASSSNFPGQHSRTGELFF.